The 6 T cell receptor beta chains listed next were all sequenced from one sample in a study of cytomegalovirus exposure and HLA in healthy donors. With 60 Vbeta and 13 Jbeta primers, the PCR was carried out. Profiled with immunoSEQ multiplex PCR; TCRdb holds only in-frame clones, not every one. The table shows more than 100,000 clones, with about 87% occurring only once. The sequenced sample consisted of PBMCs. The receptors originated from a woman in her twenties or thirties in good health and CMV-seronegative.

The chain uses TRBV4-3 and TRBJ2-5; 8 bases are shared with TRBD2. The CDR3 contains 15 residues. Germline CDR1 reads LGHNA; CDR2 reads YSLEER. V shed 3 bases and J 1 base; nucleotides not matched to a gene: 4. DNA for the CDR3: TGCGCCAGCAGCCAGGGAGGACTAGCCCAAGAGACCCAGTACTTC. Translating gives CASSQGGLAQETQYF.

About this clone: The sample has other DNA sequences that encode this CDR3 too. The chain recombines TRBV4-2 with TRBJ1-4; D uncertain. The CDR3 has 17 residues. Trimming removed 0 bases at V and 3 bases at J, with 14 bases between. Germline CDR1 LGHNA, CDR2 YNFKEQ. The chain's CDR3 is CASSQDSPWASNEKLFF. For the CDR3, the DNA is TGTGCCAGCAGCCAAGATTCCCCCTGGGCGTCTAATGAAAAACTGTTTTTT.

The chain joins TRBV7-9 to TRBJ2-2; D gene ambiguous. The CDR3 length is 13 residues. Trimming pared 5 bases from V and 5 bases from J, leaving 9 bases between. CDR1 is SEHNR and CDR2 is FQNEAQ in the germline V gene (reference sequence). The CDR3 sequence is CASSPLETGELFF. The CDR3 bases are TGTGCCAGCAGCCCCCTGGAGACCGGGGAGCTGTTTTTT. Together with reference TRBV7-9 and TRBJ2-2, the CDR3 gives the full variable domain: DTGVSQNPRHKITKRGQNVTFRCDPISEHNRLYWYRQTLGQGPEFLTYFQNEAQLEKSRLLSDRFSAERPKGSFSTLEIQRTEQGDSAMYLCASSPLETGELFFGEGSRLTVL.

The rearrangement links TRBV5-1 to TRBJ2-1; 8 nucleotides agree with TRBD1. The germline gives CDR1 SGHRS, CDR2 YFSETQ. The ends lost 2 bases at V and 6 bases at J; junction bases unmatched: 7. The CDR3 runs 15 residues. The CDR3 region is CASSFTGTGLNEQFF. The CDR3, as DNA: TGCGCCAGCAGCTTCACCGGGACAGGACTCAATGAGCAGTTCTTC.

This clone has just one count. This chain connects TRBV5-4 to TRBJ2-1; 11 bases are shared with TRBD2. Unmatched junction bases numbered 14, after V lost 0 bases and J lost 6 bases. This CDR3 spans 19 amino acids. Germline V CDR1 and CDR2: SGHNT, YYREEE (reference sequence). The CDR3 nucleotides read TGTGCCAGCAGCTTGGCCGTATTAGCGGGAGGGCCCTTTGGCAATGAGCAGTTCTTC. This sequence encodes CASSLAVLAGGPFGNEQFF.

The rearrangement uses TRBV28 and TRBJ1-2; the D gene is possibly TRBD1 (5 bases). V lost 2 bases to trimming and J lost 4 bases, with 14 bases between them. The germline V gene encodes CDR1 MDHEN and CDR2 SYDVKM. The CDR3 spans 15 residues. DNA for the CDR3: TGTGCCAGCAGTTTAAGGACACCCTCTCGCTATGGCTACACCTTC. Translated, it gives CASSLRTPSRYGYTF.